The next 8 T cell receptor beta chains were all read from a single sample in a study of cytomegalovirus exposure and HLA in healthy donors. Method: immunoSEQ multiplex PCR; TCRdb's copy keeps in-frame clones and lacks some. There are approximately 180,000 clones in the sample; 86% occur only once, and more than 1.1% lies in the top ten. The source material was PBMCs. These receptors were taken from a young woman in good health and CMV-seronegative.

The rearrangement links TRBV30 to TRBJ2-3; the D gene is possibly TRBD2 (6 bases). The V end was cut by 5 bases, the J end by 6 bases, with 9 bases between. CDR1 and CDR2 (germline): GTSNPN, SVGIG (reference sequence). This CDR3 contains 11 residues. CDR3 nucleotide sequence: TGTGCCTGGGGGGCGGGGGATACGCAGTATTTT. This translates into CAWGAGDTQYF.

The chain joins TRBV6-1 to TRBJ1-1; possible D gene TRBD1, 5 bases. Per the germline V gene, CDR1 is MNHNS and CDR2 is SASEGT. The CDR3 runs to 14 residues. Trimming removed 4 bases at V and 3 bases at J, with 12 bases between. CDR3: CASSVRGGDTEAFF. The CDR3 DNA is TGTGCCAGCAGTGTTAGGGGAGGGGACACTGAAGCTTTCTTT.

This clone was picked up a small number of times. The CDR3 reads CASSYRPGLAEQYF. The CDR3 coding sequence is TGTGCCAGCAGTTACCGACCGGGACTAGCAGAGCAGTACTTC. This chain joins TRBV5-4 and TRBJ2-7, with TRBD2 matching 9 bases. CDR1 is SGHNT, CDR2 YYREEE, per germline (reference sequence). Unmatched junction bases numbered 10, after V lost 5 bases and J lost 7 bases. The CDR3 is made up of 14 amino acids.

This chain uses TRBV9 with TRBJ2-6, with D possibly matching TRBD1 (5 bases). The V gene lost 1 base and the J gene lost 0 bases, with 14 bases spanning the gap. Germline V gene sequence: CDR1 SGDLS, CDR2 YYNGEE. The CDR3 runs to 18 residues. The CDR3 nucleotides are TGTGCCAGCAGCGTATTCTCGTCAGGGCACTCTGGGGCCAACGTCCTGACTTTC. This codes for CASSVFSSGHSGANVLTF.

The rearrangement uses TRBV5-1 and TRBJ2-1, with D tentatively TRBD1 (5 bases). Trimming took 0 bases from V and 4 from J, leaving 8 bases between them. The length of the CDR3 is 14 residues. Germline V CDR1 and CDR2: SGHRS, YFSETQ. Written as DNA, the CDR3 is TGCGCCAGCAGCTTGGGTCAGGGTTACAATGAGCAGTTCTTC. It encodes CASSLGQGYNEQFF.

This clone was seen a few times. V usage is TRBV4-2 and J usage is TRBJ1-3; 8 bases map to TRBD1. J lost 4 bases, V lost 4 bases, and 12 bases had no gene match. Per germline, CDR1 LGHNA and CDR2 YNFKEQ. The CDR3 runs to 17 residues. CDR3 loop: CASSLGQGGHEGNTIYF. The CDR3 nucleotides are TGTGCCAGCAGCCTCGGACAGGGAGGGCACGAAGGAAACACCATATATTTT.

The chain carries TRBV5-1 and TRBJ2-5; D gene uncertain. The CDR3 loop spans 14 amino acids. The germline V gene encodes CDR1 SGHRS and CDR2 YFSETQ. V was trimmed by 4 bases and J by 0 bases, leaving 10 bases between them. The CDR3 spells CASSPNPNQETQYF. DNA for the CDR3: TGCGCCAGCAGCCCAAACCCTAACCAAGAGACCCAGTACTTC.

The chain employs TRBV2 and TRBJ2-3; 8 bases are a match to TRBD2. The CDR3 is made up of 14 amino acids. CDR1 SNHLY and CDR2 FYNNEI come from the germline V gene. V lost 4 bases, J lost 4 bases, and 4 bases stayed unmatched. CDR3 residues: CASSAGGGSDTQYF. The CDR3 DNA is TGTGCCAGCAGTGCGGGAGGGGGTTCAGATACGCAGTATTTT.